The 20 T cell receptor beta chains below all came from one sample that was sequenced in a study of blood T cell repertoires in COVID-19. Measured with immunoSEQ multiplex PCR; TCRdb has only the in-frame clones, and not every one. The sample has tens of thousands of clones; 94% are singletons. Material for sequencing was peripheral blood. The receptors shown here come from a human donor with active COVID-19. The donor label of this sample is uncertain.

The V gene is TRBV3-1 (or the pseudogene TRBV3-2), the J gene TRBJ1-1; 10 bases map to TRBD1. Germline V gene lookup returns CDR1 LGHDT and CDR2 YNNKEL (reference sequence). With 4 bases clipped from V and 3 bases from J, the junction kept 5 bases outside the gene matches. There are 15 residues in the CDR3. This CDR3 reads CASSLGTGEDTEAFF. The CDR3, as DNA: TGTGCCAGCAGCCTCGGGACAGGGGAGGACACTGAAGCTTTCTTT.

This clone was picked up one time. The CDR3: CASSLRQGNEQFF. The CDR3 DNA reads TGTGCCAGCAGCCTAAGACAGGGCAATGAGCAGTTCTTC. This chain joins TRBV7-2 and TRBJ2-1; 7 bases align to TRBD1. CDR1 and CDR2 (germline): SGHTA, FQGNSA. Unmatched junction bases numbered 4, after V lost 5 bases and J lost 6 bases. This CDR3 region has 13 residues. Together with reference TRBV7-2 and TRBJ2-1, the CDR3 gives the full variable domain: GAGVSQSPSNKVTEKGKDVELRCDPISGHTALYWYRQSLGQGLEFLIYFQGNSAPDKSGLPSDRFSAERTGGSVSTLTIQRTQQEDSAVYLCASSLRQGNEQFFGPGTRLTVL.

In this sample, this clone turned up once. J is TRBJ2-7 and V is TRBV18, with TRBD1 as a possible D gene (6 bases). The germline V and J ends were trimmed by 2 bases and 3 bases, with 8 bases remaining between them. CDR1 and CDR2 (germline): KGHSH, LQKENI. The CDR3 totals 13 residues. In nucleotides, the CDR3 is TGTGCCAGCTCACCATCGACAGGCTACGAGCAGTACTTC. This translates into CASSPSTGYEQYF.

In this sample, this clone turned up a few times. J is TRBJ2-2 and V is TRBV7-2; TRBD2 aligns across 14 bases. Germline V lookup: CDR1 SGHTA, CDR2 FQGNSA. The CDR3 covers 17 residues. J gave up 4 bases and V 1 base, and 2 bases lay outside the gene matches. The CDR3 loop is CASSLVGTSGSTGELFF. The CDR3 coding sequence is TGTGCCAGCAGCTTAGTTGGGACTAGCGGGAGCACCGGGGAGCTGTTTTTT.

The chain recombines TRBV29-1 with TRBJ2-7; tentatively, D is TRBD2 (5 bases). Deletions cut 7 bases from V and 5 bases from J, with 21 bases between. The CDR3 runs 14 residues. The germline V gene has CDR1 SQVTM and CDR2 ANQGSEA. CDR3: CSAGRSGHRDEQYF. CDR3 DNA: TGCAGCGCCGGGCGGAGCGGTCATCGGGACGAGCAGTACTTC.

The CDR3 is CASSLTRGLAKNIQYF. The CDR3 bases are TGTGCCAGCAGCTTAACGAGAGGCTTAGCCAAAAACATTCAGTACTTC. The chain couples TRBV7-8 to TRBJ2-4; D ambiguous. The CDR3 runs 16 residues. V was pared by 2 bases and J by 0 bases, with 11 bases between. The germline CDR1 and CDR2 sequences are SGHVS and FQNEAQ. Based on the CDR3 plus reference TRBV7-8 and TRBJ2-4, the full variable domain is GAGVSQSPRYKVAKRGQDVALRCDPISGHVSLFWYQQALGQGPEFLTYFQNEAQLDKSGLPSDRFFAERPEGSVSTLKIQRTQQEDSAVYLCASSLTRGLAKNIQYFGAGTRLSVL.

This rearrangement joins TRBV28 to TRBJ2-2, with 10 bases aligning to TRBD1. The CDR3 runs 14 residues. V lost 8 bases and J lost 6; bases outside the gene matches: 6. Looked up from germline, CDR1 is MDHEN and CDR2 is SYDVKM. Here the CDR3 reads CASGRDRGPGELFF. In DNA, the CDR3 is TGTGCCAGCGGGAGGGACAGGGGTCCCGGGGAGCTGTTTTTT.

The gene calls are TRBV7-2 and TRBJ1-1; 7 nucleotides agree with TRBD1. This CDR3 comprises 15 residues. With V trimmed by 4 bases and J by 2 bases, 7 bases remained unmatched. Germline V gene sequence: CDR1 SGHTA, CDR2 FQGNSA. The CDR3 protein is CASSSSGQLNTEAFF. Here the CDR3 DNA reads TGTGCCAGCAGCTCCTCGGGACAGCTTAACACTGAAGCTTTCTTT.

This clone was detected only a few times. The chain couples TRBV4-2 to TRBJ1-5, with D maybe TRBD1 (5 bases). Trimming took 1 base from V and 10 from J, leaving 14 bases between them. CDR1 is LGHNA and CDR2 is YNFKEQ in the germline V gene. The length of the CDR3 is 14 residues. The CDR3 protein is CASSQAGSLGPQHF. CDR3 in DNA: TGTGCCAGCAGCCAAGCAGGGTCCCTTGGACCCCAGCATTTT.

V usage is TRBV5-6 and J usage is TRBJ2-3; 10 positions agree with TRBD2. V gave up 7 bases and J gave up 9 bases; unmatched junction bases: 5. Germline CDR1 and CDR2: SGHDT and YYEEEE. The CDR3 is made up of 12 amino acids. CDR3 coding DNA: TGTGCCAGCTGGCTAGCGGGAGCGACGCAGTATTTT. Translation: CASWLAGATQYF.

The genes are TRBV5-1 and TRBJ2-7; D ambiguous. The V gene lost 0 bases and the J gene lost 2 bases, with 12 bases spanning the gap. From germline, CDR1 is SGHRS and CDR2 YFSETQ. The CDR3 has 15 residues. The DNA of the CDR3 is TGCGCCAGCAGCTTGGCTGCAGGCCGGACCTACGAGCAGTACTTC. This sequence encodes CASSLAAGRTYEQYF.

CDR3 in DNA: TGCGCCAGCAGCCAGGGTATGGGTGCAGGGAACAATGAGCAGTTCTTC. Translated, it gives CASSQGMGAGNNEQFF. V gene TRBV4-3 combines with J gene TRBJ2-1; D perhaps matches TRBD1 (5 bases). The V and J ends lost 3 bases and 5 bases respectively, with 17 bases between them. Looked up from germline, CDR1 is LGHNA and CDR2 is YSLEER. The CDR3 runs 16 residues.

The chain couples TRBV3-1 (or the pseudogene TRBV3-2) to TRBJ2-3; 10 bases agree with TRBD2. From germline, CDR1 is LGHDT and CDR2 YNNKEL (reference sequence). The CDR3 loop spans 16 amino acids. With V trimmed by 4 bases and J by 5 bases, 9 bases remained unmatched. The CDR3 is CASSRPRLAGIDTQYF. CDR3 nucleotides: TGTGCCAGCAGCCGTCCGAGACTAGCGGGCATAGATACGCAGTATTTT.

The CDR3 region is CASSYPPSYGYTF. For the CDR3, the DNA is TGTGCCAGCAGTTATCCACCGAGCTATGGCTACACCTTC. This chain links TRBV28 with TRBJ1-2; D not resolved. Germline assignment: CDR1 MDHEN and CDR2 SYDVKM. The V and J ends lost 4 bases and 4 bases respectively, with 10 bases between them. The CDR3 extends over 13 amino acids.

The rearrangement joins TRBV6-6 to TRBJ1-5, with D possibly TRBD1 on 6 matching bases. The CDR3 is made up of 17 amino acids. V lost 5 bases and J lost 0, with 17 bases in between. Germline CDR1 reads MNHNY; CDR2 reads SVGAGI (reference sequence). CDR3 in DNA: TGTGCCAGCAGTCCCTGGACAGTACCTAATAGCAATCAGCCCCAGCATTTT. Translated: CASSPWTVPNSNQPQHF.

The chain is built from TRBV19 and TRBJ1-3; 7 bases fit TRBD1. The V gene's germline CDR1 is LNHDA and CDR2 SQIVND (reference sequence). The CDR3 is made up of 17 amino acids. V was pared by 3 bases and J by 4 bases, with 12 bases of the junction left unmatched. CDR3 loop: CASSIIGGGWRGNTIYF. The CDR3 coding sequence is TGTGCCAGTAGTATCATCGGAGGGGGCTGGCGAGGAAACACCATATATTTT.

The chain carries TRBV9 and TRBJ2-3; D is possibly TRBD1 (6 bases). The germline V and J ends were trimmed by 1 base and 2 bases, with 20 bases remaining between them. Germline V gene sequence: CDR1 SGDLS, CDR2 YYNGEE. CDR3 length: 18 amino acids. The CDR3 DNA sequence: TGTGCCAGCAGCGTAAACTATATGGACAGTCTTACCACAGATACGCAGTATTTT. Translating it yields CASSVNYMDSLTTDTQYF.

The chain uses TRBV7-9 and TRBJ1-4, with a tentative D call TRBD1 (6 bases). Trimming pared 5 bases from V and 8 bases from J, leaving 18 bases between. In germline, CDR1 is SEHNR, CDR2 FQNEAQ (reference sequence). The CDR3 sequence is 15 residues long. This CDR3 is CASSARRGAEEKLFF. CDR3 nucleotides: TGTGCCAGCAGCGCGCGCAGGGGTGCGGAGGAAAAACTGTTTTTT.

This clone was seen a few times. The chain recombines TRBV7-8 with TRBJ1-6, with D possibly being TRBD1 (6 bases). The CDR3 sequence is 16 residues long. Germline CDR1 is SGHVS and CDR2 is FQNEAQ. The V gene lost 2 bases and the J gene lost 6 bases, with 14 bases spanning the gap. CDR3 coding DNA: TGTGCCAGCAGCTTACCATCCGGACAGCCTAATTCACCCCTCCACTTT. Its translation: CASSLPSGQPNSPLHF.

The chain is built from TRBV29-1 and TRBJ2-1, with TRBD2 matching over 12 bases. There are 14 residues in the CDR3. CDR1 is SQVTM and CDR2 is ANQGSEA in the germline V gene. V shed 7 bases and J 9 bases; nucleotides not matched to a gene: 10. The CDR3 protein is CSATLAGGRSEQFF. CDR3 sequence (DNA): TGCAGCGCTACGCTAGCGGGGGGGCGGAGTGAGCAGTTCTTC.